The 19 T cell receptor beta chains below were found in one sample sequenced in a study of T-cell memory formation after mild COVID-19. TCRdb recomputed calls from the 5' RACE reads with MiXCR, one row per CDR3 protein. The table includes about 190,000 distinct CDR3 sequences, about 18% detected once. The sequencing input was PBMCs or a T cell subset sorted from them (not recorded which). The origin of the receptors is an adult woman who had mild COVID-19 (a few samples of this study predate the infection). Cell type and time point are not known.

The CDR3 DNA reads TGCAGTGCTAGAGATGCTCAGTTGACGGAGAATCAGCCCCAGCATTTT. It yields the protein CSARDAQLTENQPQHF. The rearrangement links TRBV20-1 to TRBJ1-5; D remains ambiguous. Trimming removed 0 bases from V and 4 bases from J, with 16 bases in between. In germline, CDR1 is DFQATT, CDR2 SNEGSKA (reference sequence). The CDR3 is 16 residues long.

This chain uses TRBV6-5 with TRBJ2-7, with 14 bases lining up with TRBD2. After removal of 5 bases from V and 0 bases from J, the junction contained 12 bases not matched to a gene. In germline, CDR1 is MNHEY, CDR2 SVGAGI. The CDR3 runs to 19 residues. CDR3 nucleotides: TGTGCCAGCAGTAGCCTCGGACTAGCGGGGGGCACCTCCTCCTACGAGCAGTACTTC. This sequence encodes CASSSLGLAGGTSSYEQYF.

This clonotype was seen many times. The gene calls are TRBV6-5 and TRBJ1-1; 10 bases match TRBD1. CDR1 and CDR2 (germline): MNHEY, SVGAGI. CDR3 length: 15 amino acids. Unmatched junction bases numbered 4, after V lost 6 bases and J lost 0 bases. The CDR3 spells CASRTGGYVNTEAFF. For the CDR3, the DNA is TGTGCCAGCAGGACAGGGGGCTATGTGAACACTGAAGCTTTCTTT.

The V call is TRBV20-1, the J call TRBJ1-2, with TRBD1 matching 8 bases. V dropped 1 base and J dropped 0; count of bases not matched to a gene: 4. CDR3 size: 15 residues. Germline CDR1 is DFQATT and CDR2 is SNEGSKA (reference sequence). The CDR3 bases are TGCAGTGCTAGAGCCTGGACAGGGCCTAACTATGGCTACACCTTC. Protein product: CSARAWTGPNYGYTF.

The V and J genes are TRBV5-5 and TRBJ2-7; TRBD1 matches 8 bases. The CDR3 is 14 amino acids. CDR1 and CDR2 (germline): SGHKS, YYEKEE (reference sequence). V shed 4 bases and J 2 bases; nucleotides not matched to a gene: 5. The CDR3 DNA reads TGTGCCAGCAGCCCTATGACAGGGGCCTACGAGCAGTACTTC. Its protein product is CASSPMTGAYEQYF.

This clonotype was observed a few times. J is TRBJ2-2 and V is TRBV7-7; D might be TRBD1 or TRBD2, each matching 6 bases. CDR3 length equals 14 residues. The germline CDR1 and CDR2 sequences are SSHAT and FNYEAQ (reference sequence). V was clipped by 5 bases and J by 4 bases, with 11 bases between them. In nucleotides, the CDR3 is TGTGCCAGCAGCCCGGGGGCGGTCACCGGGGAGCTGTTTTTT. Residues: CASSPGAVTGELFF.

The chain links TRBV2 to TRBJ1-2, with TRBD1 identical over 7 bases. Germline V CDR1 and CDR2: SNHLY, FYNNEI. Germline trimming cut 8 bases from V and 2 bases from J; bases unmatched to any gene: 2. The CDR3 has 12 residues. The CDR3 DNA reads TGTGCCAGCGAACAGGGGAACTATGGCTACACCTTC. Translated: CASEQGNYGYTF.

This clonotype was counted at least ten times. The rearrangement links TRBV7-3 to TRBJ1-1, with D tentatively TRBD1 (6 bases). This CDR3 comprises 13 residues. CDR1 SGHTA and CDR2 FQGTGA come from the germline V gene. Between the trimmed V and J ends, which lost 4 bases and 2 bases, there was a span of 8 bases. The CDR3 DNA sequence: TGTGCCAGCAGCTCGGACAGCAACACTGAAGCTTTCTTT. This codes for CASSSDSNTEAFF.

This clonotype has more than one count but fewer than ten. CDR3 region: CATSRGPAVNYGYTF. In nucleotides, the CDR3 is TGTGCCACCAGCAGGGGCCCGGCGGTTAACTATGGCTACACCTTC. V and J are TRBV15 and TRBJ1-2; D unresolved. This CDR3 comprises 15 residues. With 3 bases removed from V and 1 base from J, the gap between germline ends came to 12 bases. Germline CDR1 LNHNV, CDR2 YYDKDF (reference sequence). The variable domain in full, completed from reference TRBV15 and TRBJ1-2, reads DAMVIQNPRYQVTQFGKPVTLSCSQTLNHNVMYWYQQKSSQAPKLLFHYYDKDFNNEADTPDNFQSRRPNTSFCFLDIRSPGLGDTAMYLCATSRGPAVNYGYTFGSGTRLTVV.

This clonotype was counted a few times. V usage is TRBV5-1 and J usage is TRBJ1-1; D is possibly TRBD1 (5 bases). Trimming took 2 bases from V and 5 from J, leaving 13 bases between them. Germline V lookup: CDR1 SGHRS, CDR2 YFSETQ. The CDR3 totals 14 residues. In nucleotides, the CDR3 is TGCGCCAGCAGCTTCAGGGAGGGTCGGACTGAAGCTTTCTTT. It codes for CASSFREGRTEAFF.

The chain recombines TRBV4-1 with TRBJ2-1; TRBD2 agrees at 8 bases. This CDR3 contains 15 residues. Germline V gene sequence: CDR1 MGHRA, CDR2 YSYEKL. Losses at the gene ends were 4 bases for V and 5 bases for J; bases not matched to a gene: 7. The CDR3 spells CASSRLPAGDNEQFF. For the CDR3, the DNA is TGCGCCAGCAGCCGGTTGCCAGCGGGGGACAATGAGCAGTTCTTC.

The chain links TRBV11-2 to TRBJ1-1; 8 bases fit TRBD1. Germline V gene data show CDR1 as SGHAT and CDR2 as FQNNGV. This CDR3 has 14 amino acids. V lost 5 bases to trimming and J lost 7 bases; unmatched junction nucleotides: 9. CDR3 in amino acids: CASSLTTGVGEAFF. CDR3 sequence (DNA): TGTGCCAGCAGCCTCACGACAGGGGTTGGTGAAGCTTTCTTT. The complete variable domain, with remaining parts taken from reference TRBV11-2 and TRBJ1-1, reads EAGVAQSPRYKIIEKRQSVAFWCNPISGHATLYWYQQILGQGPKLLIQFQNNGVVDDSQLPKDRFSAERLKGVDSTLKIQPAKLEDSAVYLCASSLTTGVGEAFFGQGTRLTVV.

This clonotype was seen more than once but under ten times. In DNA, the CDR3 is TGTGCCAGCAGCTTAGGACTAGCGGGAGGGGGTCAAGAGACCCAGTACTTC. It codes for CASSLGLAGGGQETQYF. The chain has TRBV7-2 and TRBJ2-5, with 14 nucleotides matching TRBD2. The CDR3 sequence is 17 residues long. The ends lost 1 base at V and 2 bases at J; junction bases unmatched: 3. CDR1 SGHTA and CDR2 FQGNSA come from the germline V gene.

The chain recombines TRBV5-6 with TRBJ2-3; 8 bases fit TRBD1. After removal of 1 base from V and 2 bases from J, the junction contained 6 bases not matched to a gene. In germline, CDR1 is SGHDT, CDR2 YYEEEE. CDR3 size: 16 residues. In DNA, the CDR3 is TGTGCCAGCAGCTTGTCCCCGGGACAGGCCACAGATACGCAGTATTTT. Protein sequence: CASSLSPGQATDTQYF.

This chain joins TRBV20-1 and TRBJ1-1; 8 nucleotides line up with TRBD1. Unmatched junction bases numbered 6, after V lost 4 bases and J lost 5 bases. Germline V CDR1 and CDR2: DFQATT, SNEGSKA (reference sequence). CDR3 size: 13 residues. CDR3 region: CSATGGAETEAFF. In DNA, the CDR3 is TGCAGTGCTACAGGGGGCGCGGAGACTGAAGCTTTCTTT.

This clonotype was counted between two and nine times. The chain's CDR3 is CASSLASSGRAPYEQYF. CDR3 sequence (DNA): TGTGCCAGCAGCTTAGCCAGTAGCGGGAGGGCCCCCTACGAGCAGTACTTC. The J gene is TRBJ2-7, the V gene TRBV7-2, with 11 bases matching TRBD2. The CDR3 has 17 amino acids. The V gene's germline CDR1 is SGHTA and CDR2 FQGNSA. Trimming took 0 bases from V and 2 from J; bases not matched to a gene: 6.

The chain combines TRBV20-1 with TRBJ2-3; D uncertain. Trimming left V 0 bases short and J 3 bases short, with 19 bases between. Germline V gives CDR1 DFQATT, CDR2 SNEGSKA (reference sequence). There are 17 residues in the CDR3. The CDR3 sequence is CSARDPRSRMGTDTQYF. CDR3 nucleotides: TGCAGTGCTAGAGATCCTCGTTCCAGGATGGGTACAGATACGCAGTATTTT.

The rearrangement joins TRBV7-7 to TRBJ2-2; maybe TRBD1 (7 bases). CDR1 SSHAT and CDR2 FNYEAQ come from the germline V gene (reference sequence). V lost 5 bases to trimming and J lost 7 bases, with 26 bases between them. The CDR3 runs to 18 residues. For the CDR3, the DNA is TGTGCCAGCAGCCCGGGGAGGTGGACAACAGGGGATCTCGGGGAGCTGTTTTTT. It encodes CASSPGRWTTGDLGELFF.

Only a few counts were recorded for this clonotype. This chain uses TRBV7-8 with TRBJ1-1; D might be TRBD1 (5 bases). There are 17 residues in the CDR3. V lost 4 bases and J lost 1, with 19 bases in between. Germline-derived CDR1 and CDR2 are SGHVS and FQNEAQ. The CDR3 DNA sequence: TGTGCCAGCAGCTCAAGTGGGAGGGGCAGAGGGAACACTGAAGCTTTCTTT. Protein product: CASSSSGRGRGNTEAFF.